The 32 T cell receptor beta chains below were found in one sample sequenced in a study of cytomegalovirus exposure and HLA in healthy donors. Profiling relied on immunoSEQ multiplex PCR, and the TCRdb table lists in-frame clones only, not all of them. There are fewer than 250,000 clones in the sample; 85% to 90% occur only once, and 2% to 3% lies in the top ten. The specimen sequenced was PBMCs. All receptors derive from a man aged 18 to 29 in good health and CMV-seronegative.

As for this clone: The sample has other DNA sequences that encode this CDR3 too. The rearrangement joins TRBV27 to TRBJ1-3, with 7 nucleotides matching TRBD1. Germline V gene data show CDR1 as MNHEY and CDR2 as SMNVEV (reference sequence). The CDR3 extends over 14 amino acids. J lost 4 bases, V lost 3 bases, and 3 bases had no gene match. The CDR3 sequence is CASSLTGQGNTIYF. The CDR3 coding sequence is TGTGCCAGCAGTTTGACAGGGCAAGGAAACACCATATATTTT.

The V gene is TRBV7-8, the J gene TRBJ2-7; the match to TRBD2 covers 8 bases. Per the germline V gene, CDR1 is SGHVS and CDR2 is FQNEAQ. This CDR3 has 14 amino acids. Losses at the gene ends were 5 bases for V and 1 base for J; bases not matched to a gene: 4. The DNA of the CDR3 is TGTGCCAGCAGCCTTATAGCGGGGTCCTACGAGCAGTACTTC. Translating it yields CASSLIAGSYEQYF.

The sample holds a few counts of this clone. V is TRBV5-1 and J is TRBJ2-2; no reliable D call. Germline V gene data show CDR1 as SGHRS and CDR2 as YFSETQ. V was clipped by 4 bases and J by 3 bases, with 13 bases between them. This CDR3 contains 15 residues. CDR3 residues: CASSRGEADTGELFF. The CDR3 bases are TGCGCCAGCAGCCGAGGCGAGGCGGACACCGGGGAGCTGTTTTTT.

The genes are TRBV7-9 and TRBJ2-1, with 9 bases fitting TRBD1. V was clipped by 5 bases and J by 9 bases; unmatched bases: 8. Germline CDR1 reads SEHNR; CDR2 reads FQNEAQ (reference sequence). The CDR3 covers 14 residues. CDR3 loop: CASSPGQGGGEQFF. As DNA, the CDR3 is TGTGCCAGCAGCCCGGGACAGGGAGGAGGTGAGCAGTTCTTC.

This CDR3 reads CASRWGLAGVHGELFF. The CDR3 bases are TGTGCCAGCAGATGGGGACTAGCGGGAGTCCACGGGGAGCTGTTTTTT. This sequence joins TRBV27 and TRBJ2-2, with 14 bases aligning to TRBD2. The CDR3 is made up of 16 amino acids. J lost 7 bases, V lost 6 bases, and 7 bases had no gene match. Germline V CDR1 and CDR2: MNHEY, SMNVEV (reference sequence).

The J gene is TRBJ2-2, the V gene TRBV19; 9 nucleotides align to TRBD2. The CDR3 runs 14 residues. Germline V gene data show CDR1 as LNHDA and CDR2 as SQIVND (reference sequence). V lost 11 bases to trimming and J lost 2 bases; unmatched junction nucleotides: 6. CDR3: CASETSGNTGELFF. The CDR3, as DNA: TGTGCCTCCGAGACTAGCGGTAACACCGGGGAGCTGTTTTTT.

The CDR3 sequence: CASSPFDSPPWAFF. The CDR3 DNA is TGTGCCAGTAGCCCCTTCGACAGCCCTCCATGGGCTTTCTTT. The rearrangement links TRBV19 to TRBJ1-1, with TRBD1 as a possible D gene (5 bases). V shed 6 bases and J shed 11 bases, with 22 bases lying between them. Germline assignment: CDR1 LNHDA and CDR2 SQIVND (reference sequence). The CDR3 spans 14 residues.

The gene calls are TRBV25-1 and TRBJ1-2; D unclear. V was trimmed by 7 bases and J by 8 bases, leaving 14 bases between them. CDR1 and CDR2 from the germline V gene are MGHDK and SYGVNS. This CDR3 has 12 residues. CDR3 DNA sequence: TGTGCCAGCAACCCGGGAGTAGGAGGCTACACCTTC. This sequence encodes CASNPGVGGYTF.

The rearrangement links TRBV19 to TRBJ1-2; the D gene is possibly TRBD1 (6 bases). Germline V lookup: CDR1 LNHDA, CDR2 SQIVND (reference sequence). The CDR3 spans 12 residues. With 3 bases removed from V and 8 bases from J, the gap between germline ends came to 10 bases. The CDR3 region has the DNA TGTGCCAGTAGTATCTGGGGGCCCGGCTACACCTTC. Residues: CASSIWGPGYTF.

A remark on this clone: At one boundary the junction diverges from the germline segment, which might be a read error. V is TRBV5-4 and J is TRBJ2-7, with 9 bases aligning to TRBD2. Germline loops: CDR1 SGHNT, CDR2 YYREEE (reference sequence). CDR3 length equals 12 residues. As DNA, the CDR3 is TGTGCCAGCAGCTCCCCGGGGGTAGCGGGGGACTTC. This translates into CASSSPGVAGDF.

This chain's CDR3 is CASSLFLSDRSYEQYF. As DNA, the CDR3 is TGTGCCAGCAGTTTATTTTTGAGTGACAGATCCTACGAGCAGTACTTC. The chain employs TRBV28 and TRBJ2-7; tentatively, D is TRBD1 (5 bases). The ends were cut back, 1 base at V and 1 base at J, with 14 bases in the middle. CDR1 is MDHEN and CDR2 is SYDVKM in the germline V gene. The CDR3 runs 16 residues. Full variable domain (remainder filled in from reference TRBV28 and TRBJ2-7): DVKVTQSSRYLVKRTGEKVFLECVQDMDHENMFWYRQDPGLGLRLIYFSYDVKMKEKGDIPEGYSVSREKKERFSLILESASTNQTSMYLCASSLFLSDRSYEQYFGPGTRLTVT.

Concerning this clone: Germline and junction disagree at one end, which may indicate a read error. The chain uses TRBV30 and TRBJ2-1; D call uncertain. There are 15 residues in the CDR3. From germline, CDR1 is GTSNPN and CDR2 SVGIG (reference sequence). CDR3 amino acids: CARSVNPVSYNEQFF. The CDR3 region has the DNA TGTGCCAGGAGTGTAAATCCGGTCTCCTACAATGAGCAGTTCTTC.

The chain links TRBV6-6 to TRBJ2-5; 10 bases fit TRBD1. The CDR3 contains 15 residues. Germline CDR1 is MNHNY and CDR2 is SVGAGI (reference sequence). Germline trimming cut 1 base from V and 3 bases from J; bases unmatched to any gene: 2. The DNA of the CDR3 is TGTGCCAGCAGTTACTTTGGGACAGGGGAAGAGACCCAGTACTTC. Its translation is CASSYFGTGEETQYF.

The table lists this clone with a count of one. The chain links TRBV5-1 to TRBJ2-2, with 7 bases that match TRBD1. V lost 4 bases and J lost 7; bases outside the gene matches: 10. The V gene's germline CDR1 is SGHRS and CDR2 YFSETQ. This CDR3 contains 15 residues. The CDR3 is CASSPTGIGHGELFF. DNA of the CDR3: TGCGCCAGCAGCCCGACAGGGATCGGACACGGGGAGCTGTTTTTT.

The V gene is TRBV23-1, the J gene TRBJ2-7; TRBD1 aligns across 8 bases. TRBV23-1 is annotated as an ORF whose role is uncertain. The CDR3 runs 15 residues. J gave up 2 bases and V 3 bases, and 6 bases lay outside the gene matches. The CDR3 is CASSQPTGEAYEQYF. The CDR3 region has the DNA TGCGCCAGCAGTCAGCCGACAGGGGAGGCCTACGAGCAGTACTTC.

The chain couples TRBV19 to TRBJ2-1; 7 nucleotides align to TRBD2. The junction had 16 bases not matched to a gene; V was cut back by 7 bases and J by 10 bases. The CDR3 extends over 15 amino acids. Per the germline V gene, CDR1 is LNHDA and CDR2 is SQIVND (reference sequence). The CDR3, as DNA: TGTGCCAGTAAGACCGTTGGGGGAGGGCCTCGGGAGCAGTTCTTC. This translates into CASKTVGGGPREQFF.

This clone was recorded at least ten times. This rearrangement joins TRBV2 to TRBJ1-1; D is unresolved. This CDR3 contains 10 residues. Germline CDR1 reads SNHLY; CDR2 reads FYNNEI. Trimming shortened V by 8 bases and J by 10 bases, and 11 bases separated the two germline ends. In DNA, the CDR3 is TGTGCCAGCGACGGAGGAAGAGCTTTCTTT. The encoded protein is CASDGGRAFF. Full variable domain (rest looked up from reference TRBV2 and TRBJ1-1): EPEVTQTPSHQVTQMGQEVILRCVPISNHLYFYWYRQILGQKVEFLVSFYNNEISEKSEIFDDQFSVERPDGSNFTLKIRSTKLEDSAMYFCASDGGRAFFGQGTRLTVV.

This clone has ten or more counts. Other DNA variants within this sample encode the same CDR3. The chain combines TRBV19 with TRBJ2-1; TRBD2 aligns across 9 bases. CDR1 is LNHDA and CDR2 is SQIVND in the germline V gene (reference sequence). V trimming: 3 bases; J trimming: 3 bases; junction bases outside the gene matches: 0. The CDR3 consists of 14 residues. The chain's CDR3 is CASSISGSYNEQFF. The CDR3 DNA sequence: TGTGCCAGTAGTATTAGCGGGAGCTACAATGAGCAGTTCTTC. The full variable domain, its missing parts supplied by reference TRBV19 and TRBJ2-1, is DGGITQSPKYLFRKEGQNVTLSCEQNLNHDAMYWYRQDPGQGLRLIYYSQIVNDFQKGDIAEGYSVSREKKESFPLTVTSAQKNPTAFYLCASSISGSYNEQFFGPGTRLTVL.

V usage is TRBV5-1 and J usage is TRBJ2-7; 10 bases match TRBD1. The V gene's germline CDR1 is SGHRS and CDR2 YFSETQ. The CDR3 totals 15 residues. Losses at the gene ends were 4 bases for V and 1 base for J; bases not matched to a gene: 5. As DNA, the CDR3 is TGCGCCAGCAGCCAGGACAGGGGGATTTCCTACGAGCAGTACTTC. As protein: CASSQDRGISYEQYF.

This clone is a singleton in its sample. This sequence joins TRBV28 and TRBJ2-5, with a tentative D call TRBD2 (5 bases). The CDR3 has 14 residues. Germline-derived CDR1 and CDR2 are MDHEN and SYDVKM. Trimming took off 7 bases at V and 2 bases at J, with 14 bases between the two ends. The CDR3 region is CASTHNPGQETQYF. The CDR3 DNA reads as TGTGCCAGCACACATAACCCGGGGCAAGAGACCCAGTACTTC.

This sequence joins TRBV2 and TRBJ1-3; 7 nucleotides match TRBD1. Germline V lookup: CDR1 SNHLY, CDR2 FYNNEI. The CDR3 totals 13 residues. Trimming cost V 6 bases and J 2 bases; bases outside gene matches: 1. CDR3 in DNA: TGTGCCAGCAGCGGGACAGCTGGAAACACCATATATTTT. This sequence encodes CASSGTAGNTIYF.

The chain links TRBV27 to TRBJ2-1, with 12 bases lining up with TRBD2. CDR3 length: 20 residues. V lost 6 bases to trimming and J lost 0 bases; unmatched junction nucleotides: 15. Germline V gene lookup returns CDR1 MNHEY and CDR2 SMNVEV (reference sequence). In DNA form, the CDR3 reads TGTGCCAGCAGCCTCCCCCGACTAGCGGGGGTCTTTCCCTCCTACAATGAGCAGTTCTTC. Translating gives CASSLPRLAGVFPSYNEQFF.

This clone was recorded once. CDR3 loop: CAILAGNTGELFF. The CDR3 DNA reads TGTGCCATATTAGCGGGAAACACCGGGGAGCTGTTTTTT. This chain uses TRBV7-9 with TRBJ2-2; 8 bases match TRBD2. Germline V gene sequence: CDR1 SEHNR, CDR2 FQNEAQ (reference sequence). The V and J ends lost 10 bases and 2 bases, in that order; junction bases with no gene match: 3. The CDR3 is 13 residues long.

The chain links TRBV9 to TRBJ1-2; no clear D. Per germline, CDR1 SGDLS and CDR2 YYNGEE. V was trimmed by 4 bases and J by 8 bases, leaving 18 bases between them. The CDR3 length is 14 residues. In nucleotides, the CDR3 is TGTGCCAGCAGCCCGCGACCAGATCCGGGGGGCTACACCTTC. As protein: CASSPRPDPGGYTF. Combining the CDR3 with reference TRBV9 and TRBJ1-2 gives the whole variable domain DSGVTQTPKHLITATGQRVTLRCSPRSGDLSVYWYQQSLDQGLQFLIQYYNGEERAKGNILERFSAQQFPDLHSELNLSSLELGDSALYFCASSPRPDPGGYTFGSGTRLTVV.

The chain employs TRBV28 and TRBJ2-7, with TRBD1 matching over 8 bases. This CDR3 has 15 residues. The ends lost 2 bases at V and 3 bases at J; junction bases unmatched: 6. Germline CDR1 reads MDHEN; CDR2 reads SYDVKM. The CDR3: CASSLRRQGLYEQYF. The CDR3 DNA is TGTGCCAGCAGTTTACGAAGACAGGGGCTCTACGAGCAGTACTTC.

V and J are TRBV29-1 and TRBJ2-3; D unresolved. CDR3 length: 14 residues. V was clipped by 3 bases and J by 1 base, with 11 bases between them. Germline assignment: CDR1 SQVTM and CDR2 ANQGSEA. CDR3: CSVDLRVGTDTQYF. In DNA, the CDR3 is TGCAGCGTTGATTTACGGGTCGGCACAGATACGCAGTATTTT.

The chain combines TRBV7-9 with TRBJ1-5, with D uncertain. The CDR3 extends over 15 amino acids. Trimming took off 0 bases at V and 2 bases at J, with 8 bases between the two ends. CDR1 is SEHNR and CDR2 is FQNEAQ in the germline V gene (reference sequence). Here the CDR3 DNA reads TGTGCCAGCAGCTTAGCTTCGGAGGGCAATCAGCCCCAGCATTTT. Its protein is CASSLASEGNQPQHF. The full variable domain, its missing parts supplied by reference TRBV7-9 and TRBJ1-5, is DTGVSQNPRHKITKRGQNVTFRCDPISEHNRLYWYRQTLGQGPEFLTYFQNEAQLEKSRLLSDRFSAERPKGSFSTLEIQRTEQGDSAMYLCASSLASEGNQPQHFGDGTRLSIL.

V usage is TRBV4-3 and J usage is TRBJ1-2, with TRBD1 matching over 7 bases. V gave up 1 base and J gave up 5 bases; unmatched junction bases: 7. The CDR3 is 15 amino acids. Germline values: CDR1 LGHNA, CDR2 YSLEER. The DNA for the CDR3 is TGCGCCAGCAGCCAAGGTAGCAGGGGGGAATATGGCTACACCTTC. It codes for CASSQGSRGEYGYTF.

The chain uses TRBV6-5 and TRBJ1-2; D not resolved. V gave up 2 bases and J gave up 6 bases, with 13 bases separating them. CDR3 length: 14 residues. Germline CDR1 MNHEY, CDR2 SVGAGI. CDR3 coding DNA: TGTGCCAGCAGTTACCGACTCGGGGATCATGGCTACACCTTC. It encodes CASSYRLGDHGYTF.

The sample holds a few counts of this clone. The chain uses TRBV7-3 and TRBJ1-1; D remains ambiguous. The V gene's germline CDR1 is SGHTA and CDR2 FQGTGA. This CDR3 contains 13 residues. V dropped 4 bases and J dropped 1 base, with 7 bases sitting between them. DNA for the CDR3: TGTGCCAGCAGCTCCCACGGGAACACTGAAGCTTTCTTT. It codes for CASSSHGNTEAFF. Filled out from reference TRBV7-3 and TRBJ1-1, the complete variable domain reads GAGVSQTPSNKVTEKGKYVELRCDPISGHTALYWYRQSLGQGPEFLIYFQGTGAADDSGLPNDRFFAVRPEGSVSTLKIQRTERGDSAVYLCASSSHGNTEAFFGQGTRLTVV.

The chain uses TRBV5-4 and TRBJ2-1, with TRBD1 matching over 9 bases. Germline V lookup: CDR1 SGHNT, CDR2 YYREEE (reference sequence). V lost 5 bases and J lost 4; bases outside the gene matches: 7. CDR3 size: 15 residues. The CDR3 protein is CASRPGTGKYNEQFF. Written as DNA, the CDR3 is TGTGCCAGCAGACCTGGGACAGGGAAGTACAATGAGCAGTTCTTC. Combining the CDR3 with reference TRBV5-4 and TRBJ2-1 gives the whole variable domain ETGVTQSPTHLIKTRGQQVTLRCSSQSGHNTVSWYQQALGQGPQFIFQYYREEENGRGNFPPRFSGLQFPNYSSELNVNALELDDSALYLCASRPGTGKYNEQFFGPGTRLTVL.

The V call is TRBV6-1, the J call TRBJ2-7, with TRBD2 matching over 8 bases. V lost 3 bases to trimming and J lost 0 bases; unmatched junction nucleotides: 4. CDR3 length: 15 amino acids. Germline V gives CDR1 MNHNS, CDR2 SASEGT. CDR3 sequence reads: CASSEGLGDSYEQYF. CDR3 coding DNA: TGTGCCAGCAGTGAGGGACTAGGGGACTCCTACGAGCAGTACTTC.